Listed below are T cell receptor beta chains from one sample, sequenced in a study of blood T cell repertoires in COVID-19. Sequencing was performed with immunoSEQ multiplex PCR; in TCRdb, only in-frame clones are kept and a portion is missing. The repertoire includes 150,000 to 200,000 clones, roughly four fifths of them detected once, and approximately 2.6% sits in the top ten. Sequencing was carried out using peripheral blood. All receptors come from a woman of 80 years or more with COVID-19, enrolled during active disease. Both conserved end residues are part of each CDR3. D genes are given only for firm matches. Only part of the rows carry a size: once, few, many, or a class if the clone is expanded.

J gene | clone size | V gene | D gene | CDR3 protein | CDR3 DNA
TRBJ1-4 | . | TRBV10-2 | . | CASSELQVREKLFF | TGCGCCAGCAGTGAGTTACAGGTGAGGGAAAAACTGTTTTTT
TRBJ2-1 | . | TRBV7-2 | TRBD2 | CASSLGGLAGVGEQFF | TGTGCCAGCAGCTTAGGAGGACTAGCGGGAGTGGGTGAGCAGTTCTTC
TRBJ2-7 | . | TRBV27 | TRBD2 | CASSLGLSGYYEQYF | TGTGCCAGCAGTTTAGGTCTTAGCGGGTACTACGAGCAGTACTTC
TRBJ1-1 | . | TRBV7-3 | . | CASSFGGGGTEAFF | TGTGCCAGCAGCTTCGGAGGTGGTGGCACTGAAGCTTTCTTT
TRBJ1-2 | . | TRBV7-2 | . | CASRGVYGYTF | TGTGCCAGCAGAGGGGTATACGGCTACACCTTC
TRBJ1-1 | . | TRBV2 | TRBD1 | CASTFDRGRIWGTEAFF | TGTGCCAGCACCTTTGACAGGGGAAGAATTTGGGGCACTGAAGCTTTCTTT
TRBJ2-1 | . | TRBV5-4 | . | CASSHANNEQFF | TGTGCCAGCAGCCACGCGAACAATGAGCAGTTCTTC
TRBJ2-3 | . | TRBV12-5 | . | CASGSYTGDTQYF | TGTGCTAGTGGTTCCTATACGGGGGATACGCAGTATTTT
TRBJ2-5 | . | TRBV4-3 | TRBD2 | CASSQGPWGSGGPETQYF | TGCGCCAGCAGCCAAGGACCGTGGGGCAGCGGGGGGCCAGAGACCCAGTACTTC
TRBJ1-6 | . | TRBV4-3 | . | CASSQDFGGTLRNSPLHF | TGCGCCAGCAGCCAAGACTTCGGCGGGACCCTCCGGAATTCACCCCTCCACTTT
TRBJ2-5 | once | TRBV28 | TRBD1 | CASSLAMTGYQETQYF | TGTGCCAGCAGTTTAGCAATGACAGGGTACCAAGAGACCCAGTACTTC